The present entry profiles one TCR beta chain with its context. Many counts were recorded for this clonotype. Its cognate antigen has yet to be identified. Base qualities are not recorded, but no much larger clone differs from it by a single base. V lost 2 bases and J lost 4 bases; the stretch between them is 11 bases long. Counted from cysteine to phenylalanine, this CDR3 has 14 amino acids. The DNA shown is the 42-base CDR3, in frame from base 1. Looking up the germline V gene (reference sequence) yields CDR1 SGHKS and CDR2 YYEKEE. The data were obtained in a study of blood T cells in healthy people across ages (dated by TCRdb to about 2015). With respect to the entire study: In model experiments, template switching captured about one uniquely barcoded TCR beta cDNA molecule for every two T cells. To track age-related changes in TCR beta repertoire diversity, the study relied on deep sequencing normalized with unique cDNA molecular identifiers. The donors were split into four age groups: young (average around 16 years), middle-aged (nearly 40), aged (roughly 60) and long-lived (approximately 80). To avoid experimental bias, donors of different ages were randomly spread across the sequencing lanes. Using the same blood draw, the study looked at two additional independent replicas of 1 million unique cDNA reads for two donors, one aged 18 to 30 and the other aged 80 or older. General study outcomes and caveats: Compared with the aged group, more naive CD4+ T cells, fewer expanded clones and increased TCR diversity were shown by the long-lived group, suggesting age selection. Donor CMV infection status was unknown, potentially confounding age-related changes in expanded clonotypes. A strong correlation was found between observed TCR beta diversity and the percentage of naive T cells measured by flow cytometry. Conclusive comparison of naive and antigen-experienced compartments was prevented by the profiling of bulk unsorted PBMCs. As age increased, observed TCR beta diversity per million T cells dropped in a roughly linear way, and a significant reduction was already evident by age about 40. Estimates of total diversity based on one million sequenced T cells were considered lower bounds and underestimates.

The library relied on 5' RACE. Sequencing took place on an Illumina HiSeq 2500. The second PCR ran for roughly 7 to 11 cycles and used a J-beta primer mix along with a sample-barcoded 5' primer. Each TCR beta cDNA molecule received a unique molecular identifier from a template-switch 5' adaptor carrying 12 random nucleotides. Each sample yielded at least 3 million CDR3-containing paired-end reads. All of the RNA was converted into first-strand cDNA using the Mint cDNA synthesis kit, with a TRBC-specific oligonucleotide serving as the primer. All cDNA was treated with uracil-DNA glycosylase and then went through a first 18-cycle PCR with the universal primers M1SS and BC2_uni_R. In the paper's pipeline: For normalization, 1 million high-quality reads, each with a distinct molecular identifier, were randomly selected from each sample. Reads with shared molecular identifiers were discarded instead of being binned into consensus sequences. MiTCR, run with a Q25 quality threshold and the strictest error-elimination algorithm, handled CDR3 identification, clonotype clustering and error correction. A nonparametric unseen species model with Euler transformation was used to estimate lower-bound total TCR beta diversity. The public reads were reprocessed in TCRdb via fastp at Q25 and MiXCR, keeping in-frame beta chains. Rows with one shared CDR3 protein collapse into an entry with the most common genes and DNA. The V and J calls, along with clone size, are taken from TCRdb and not from the paper's own processing. For this sample there are under 800,000 distinct CDR3 sequences; roughly 20% appear just once. The ten largest clones represent 3% to 4.5% of the sample.

Donors were 40 or so systemically healthy Caucasian individuals from Russia aged roughly 6 to 100 years. Each donor gave ten milliliters of peripheral blood, collected into EDTA-treated Vacutainer tubes. PBMCs were isolated by Ficoll-Paque density-gradient centrifugation, with at least 7 million obtained per sample. Trizol reagent was used to extract total RNA from the PBMCs, yielding at least 5 micrograms per sample. Naive CD45RAhigh/CD27high T cell percentages were measured by flow cytometry on a PBMC aliquot from every donor. The sequencing input was blood. The chain is assembled from TRBV5-5 and TRBJ2-3; 5 matching bases give a weak D call of TRBD2. This receptor was obtained from a man between 70 and 80 years old in good health. The CDR3 region has the sequence CASSFEGSADTQYF. In nucleotides, the sequence is TGTGCCAGCAGCTTCGAGGGAAGTGCAGATACGCAGTATTTT.